This T cell receptor beta chain was recorded in a study of control samples from healthy donors and cancer patients. CDR3 size: 13 residues. The ends were cut back, 2 bases at V and 1 base at J, with 7 bases in the middle. Germline V gene lookup returns CDR1 SGHRS and CDR2 YFSETQ. The repertoire was sequenced with immunoSEQ multiplex PCR; TCRdb's copy has only in-frame clones and lacks some. The sample holds some 100,000 clones, roughly 90% seen once. This sequence was found in a human donor in good health. The donor label of this sample is uncertain. Sequences were obtained from blood. This chain connects TRBV5-1 to TRBJ2-7; D is uncertain. CDR3 nucleotides: TGCGCCAGCAGCTTCGACCAGTCCTACGAGCAGTACTTC. Translation: CASSFDQSYEQYF.